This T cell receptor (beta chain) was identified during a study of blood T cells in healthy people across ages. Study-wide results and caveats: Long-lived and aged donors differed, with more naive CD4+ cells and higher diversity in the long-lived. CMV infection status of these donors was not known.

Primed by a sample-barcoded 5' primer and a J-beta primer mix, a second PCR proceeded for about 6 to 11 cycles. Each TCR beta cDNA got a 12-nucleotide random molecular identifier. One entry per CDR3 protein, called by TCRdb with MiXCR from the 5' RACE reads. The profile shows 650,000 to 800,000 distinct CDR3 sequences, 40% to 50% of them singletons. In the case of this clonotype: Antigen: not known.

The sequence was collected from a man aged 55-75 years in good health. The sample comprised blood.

The CDR3 here is CAIRGQNGYTF. The CDR3 DNA is TGTGCCATCAGGGGACAGAATGGCTACACCTTC. The chain is built from TRBV10-3 and TRBJ1-2; 7 positions agree with TRBD1. The V segment lost 6 bases and the J segment 6 bases; nucleotides outside the gene matches: 1. CDR1 and CDR2 from the germline V gene are ENHRY and SYGVKD. CDR3 length: 11 residues.